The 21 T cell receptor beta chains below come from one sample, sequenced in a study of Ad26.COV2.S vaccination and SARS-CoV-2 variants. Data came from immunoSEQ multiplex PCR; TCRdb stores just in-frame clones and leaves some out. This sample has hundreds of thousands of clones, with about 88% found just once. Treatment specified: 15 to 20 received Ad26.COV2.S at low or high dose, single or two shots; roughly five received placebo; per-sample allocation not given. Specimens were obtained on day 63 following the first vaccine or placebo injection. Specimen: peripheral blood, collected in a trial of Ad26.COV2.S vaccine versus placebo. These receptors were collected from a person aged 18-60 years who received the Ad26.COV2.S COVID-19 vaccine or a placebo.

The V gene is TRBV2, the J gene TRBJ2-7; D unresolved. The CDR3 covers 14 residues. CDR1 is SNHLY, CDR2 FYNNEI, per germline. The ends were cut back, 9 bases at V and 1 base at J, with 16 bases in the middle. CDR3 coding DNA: TGTGCCAGTGTTCCGGACGGAATTTCCTACGAGCAGTACTTC. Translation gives CASVPDGISYEQYF.

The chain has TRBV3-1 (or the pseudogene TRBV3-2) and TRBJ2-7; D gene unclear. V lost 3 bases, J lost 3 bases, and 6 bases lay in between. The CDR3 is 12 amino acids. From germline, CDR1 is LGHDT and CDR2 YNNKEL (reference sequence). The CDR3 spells CASSHQYYEQYV. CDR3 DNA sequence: TGTGCCAGCAGCCACCAGTACTACGAGCAGTACGTC.

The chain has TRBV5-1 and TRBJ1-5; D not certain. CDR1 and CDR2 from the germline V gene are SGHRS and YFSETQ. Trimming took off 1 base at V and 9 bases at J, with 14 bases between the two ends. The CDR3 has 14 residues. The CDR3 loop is CASSLWPQLGPQHF. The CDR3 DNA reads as TGCGCCAGCAGCTTGTGGCCCCAACTAGGGCCCCAGCATTTT.

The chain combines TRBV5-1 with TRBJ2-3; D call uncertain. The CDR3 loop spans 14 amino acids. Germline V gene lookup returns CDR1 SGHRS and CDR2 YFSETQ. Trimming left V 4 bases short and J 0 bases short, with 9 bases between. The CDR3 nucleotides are TGCGCCAGCAGCACCCAGCCTAGCACAGATACGCAGTATTTT. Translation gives CASSTQPSTDTQYF. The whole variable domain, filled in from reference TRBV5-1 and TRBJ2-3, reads KAGVTQTPRYLIKTRGQQVTLSCSPISGHRSVSWYQQTPGQGLQFLFEYFSETQRNKGNFPGRFSGRQFSNSRSEMNVSTLELGDSALYLCASSTQPSTDTQYFGPGTRLTVL.

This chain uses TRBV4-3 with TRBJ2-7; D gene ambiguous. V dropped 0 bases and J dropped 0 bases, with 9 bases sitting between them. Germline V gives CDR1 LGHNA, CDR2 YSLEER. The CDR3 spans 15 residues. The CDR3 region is CASSQDLPLSYEQYF. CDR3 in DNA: TGCGCCAGCAGCCAAGATTTGCCCCTCTCCTACGAGCAGTACTTC.

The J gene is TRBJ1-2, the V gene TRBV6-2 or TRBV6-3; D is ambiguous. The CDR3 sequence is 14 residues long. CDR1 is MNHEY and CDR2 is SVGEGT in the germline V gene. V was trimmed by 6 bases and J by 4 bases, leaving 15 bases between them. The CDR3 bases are TGTGCCAGCAGCCAGACGGCGGTTGTCTATGGCTACACCTTC. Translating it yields CASSQTAVVYGYTF.

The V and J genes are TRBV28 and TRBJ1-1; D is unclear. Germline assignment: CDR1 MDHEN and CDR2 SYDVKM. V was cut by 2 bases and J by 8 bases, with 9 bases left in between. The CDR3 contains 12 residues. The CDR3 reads CASSLGGLEAFF. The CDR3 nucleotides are TGTGCCAGCAGTTTAGGTGGGTTAGAAGCTTTCTTT.

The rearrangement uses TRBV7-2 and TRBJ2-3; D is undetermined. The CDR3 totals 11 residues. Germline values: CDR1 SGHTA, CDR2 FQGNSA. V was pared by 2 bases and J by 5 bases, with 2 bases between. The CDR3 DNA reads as TGTGCCAGCAGCTTATTAGATACGCAGTATTTT. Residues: CASSLLDTQYF. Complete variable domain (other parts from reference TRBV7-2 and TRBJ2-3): GAGVSQSPSNKVTEKGKDVELRCDPISGHTALYWYRQSLGQGLEFLIYFQGNSAPDKSGLPSDRFSAERTGGSVSTLTIQRTQQEDSAVYLCASSLLDTQYFGPGTRLTVL.

This CDR3 reads CAISESPGADTGELFF. The DNA of the CDR3 is TGTGCCATCAGTGAGTCGCCGGGGGCGGACACCGGGGAGCTGTTTTTT. This chain links TRBV10-3 with TRBJ2-2; either TRBD1 or TRBD2 may supply D (6 bases each). The V end lost 0 bases, the J end lost 3 bases, and 11 bases lay between the germline ends. Germline CDR1 reads ENHRY; CDR2 reads SYGVKD. CDR3 size: 16 residues.

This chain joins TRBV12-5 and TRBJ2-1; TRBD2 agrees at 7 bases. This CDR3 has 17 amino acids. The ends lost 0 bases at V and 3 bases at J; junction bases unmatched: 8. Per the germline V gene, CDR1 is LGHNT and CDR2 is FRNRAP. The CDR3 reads CASGLVRWEGLYNEQFF. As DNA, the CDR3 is TGTGCTAGTGGTTTGGTACGGTGGGAGGGCCTCTACAATGAGCAGTTCTTC.

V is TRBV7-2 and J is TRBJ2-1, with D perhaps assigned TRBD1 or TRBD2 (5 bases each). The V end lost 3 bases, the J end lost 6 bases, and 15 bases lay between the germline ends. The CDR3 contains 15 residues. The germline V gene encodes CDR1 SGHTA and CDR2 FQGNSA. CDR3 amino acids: CASSLVGTQPNEQFF. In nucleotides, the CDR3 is TGTGCCAGCAGCTTGGTGGGGACCCAACCCAATGAGCAGTTCTTC.

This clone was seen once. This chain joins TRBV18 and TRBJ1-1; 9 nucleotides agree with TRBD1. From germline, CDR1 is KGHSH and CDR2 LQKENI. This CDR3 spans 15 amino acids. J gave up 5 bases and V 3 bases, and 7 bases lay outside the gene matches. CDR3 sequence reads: CASSPLGQGVTEAFF. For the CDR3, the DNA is TGTGCCAGCTCACCCTTGGGACAGGGTGTGACTGAAGCTTTCTTT.

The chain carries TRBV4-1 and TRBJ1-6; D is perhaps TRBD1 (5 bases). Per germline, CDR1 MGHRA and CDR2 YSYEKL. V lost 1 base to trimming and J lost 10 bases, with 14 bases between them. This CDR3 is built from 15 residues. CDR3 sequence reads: CASSQGDWFRSPLHF. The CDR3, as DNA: TGCGCCAGCAGCCAAGGGGACTGGTTTCGCTCACCCCTCCACTTT.

The CDR3 bases are TGTGCCAGCAGCGTAGGGGGAAGGGGGCCTTATGGCTACACCTTC. It translates to CASSVGGRGPYGYTF. The chain links TRBV9 to TRBJ1-2; 7 bases fit TRBD1. Germline CDR1 SGDLS, CDR2 YYNGEE. This CDR3 has 15 amino acids. The V and J ends lost 0 bases and 5 bases, in that order; junction bases with no gene match: 7.

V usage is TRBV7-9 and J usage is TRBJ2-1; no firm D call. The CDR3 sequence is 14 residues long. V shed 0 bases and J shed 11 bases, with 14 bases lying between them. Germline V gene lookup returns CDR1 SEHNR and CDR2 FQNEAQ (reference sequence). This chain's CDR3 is CASSLAGAADKQFF. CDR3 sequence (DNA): TGTGCCAGCAGCTTAGCCGGAGCCGCAGATAAGCAGTTCTTC.

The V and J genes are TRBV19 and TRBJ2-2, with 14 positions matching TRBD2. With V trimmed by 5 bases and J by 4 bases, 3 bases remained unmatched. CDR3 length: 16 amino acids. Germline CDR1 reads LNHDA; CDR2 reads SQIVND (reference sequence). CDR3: CASSFGLAGGTGELFF. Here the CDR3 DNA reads TGTGCCAGTAGTTTCGGACTAGCGGGAGGCACCGGGGAGCTGTTTTTT. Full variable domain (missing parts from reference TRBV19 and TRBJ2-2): DGGITQSPKYLFRKEGQNVTLSCEQNLNHDAMYWYRQDPGQGLRLIYYSQIVNDFQKGDIAEGYSVSREKKESFPLTVTSAQKNPTAFYLCASSFGLAGGTGELFFGEGSRLTVL.

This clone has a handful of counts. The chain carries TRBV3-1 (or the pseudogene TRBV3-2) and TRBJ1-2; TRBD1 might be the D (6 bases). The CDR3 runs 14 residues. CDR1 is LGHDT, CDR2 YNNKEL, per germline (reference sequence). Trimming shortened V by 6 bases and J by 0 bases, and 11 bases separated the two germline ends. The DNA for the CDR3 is TGTGCCAGCAGGAACCGGGACACTAACTATGGCTACACCTTC. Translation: CASRNRDTNYGYTF.

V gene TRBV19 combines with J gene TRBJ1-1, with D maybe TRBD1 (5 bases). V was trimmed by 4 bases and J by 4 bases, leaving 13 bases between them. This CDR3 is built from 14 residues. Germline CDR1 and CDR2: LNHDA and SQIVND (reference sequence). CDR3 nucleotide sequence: TGTGCCAGTAGTACGGGAGCGGGGGGCACTGAAGCTTTCTTT. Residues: CASSTGAGGTEAFF.

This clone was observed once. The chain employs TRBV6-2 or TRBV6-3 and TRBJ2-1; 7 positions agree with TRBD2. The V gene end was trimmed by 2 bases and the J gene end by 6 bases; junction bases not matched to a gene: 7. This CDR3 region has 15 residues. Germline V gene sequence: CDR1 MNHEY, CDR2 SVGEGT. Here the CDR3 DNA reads TGTGCCAGCAGTTACAAGTGGGAGGGCCTCAATGAGCAGTTCTTC. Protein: CASSYKWEGLNEQFF.

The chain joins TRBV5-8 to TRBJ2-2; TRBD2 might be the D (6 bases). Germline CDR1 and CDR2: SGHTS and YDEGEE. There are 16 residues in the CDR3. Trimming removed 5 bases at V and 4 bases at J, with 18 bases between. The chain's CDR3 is CASSSWRGSTTGELFF. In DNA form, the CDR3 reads TGTGCCAGCAGTTCTTGGCGGGGCAGTACCACCGGGGAGCTGTTTTTT.

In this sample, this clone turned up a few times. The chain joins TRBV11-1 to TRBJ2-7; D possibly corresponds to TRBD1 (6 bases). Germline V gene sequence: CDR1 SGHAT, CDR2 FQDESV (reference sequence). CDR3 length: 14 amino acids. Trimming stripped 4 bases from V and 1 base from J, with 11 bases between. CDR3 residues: CASSSGTNSYEQYF. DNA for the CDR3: TGTGCCAGCAGCTCCGGGACAAATTCCTACGAGCAGTACTTC.